The rows below give T cell receptor beta chains drawn from one sample of a study of long-term antiretroviral therapy in people with HIV. TCRdb's table, derived via immunoSEQ multiplex PCR, lists solely in-frame clones and lacks some. The sample yields more than 10,000 clones, more than 70% seen once. The sample was unsorted PBMCs, taken 0.5 years before starting antiretroviral therapy. Receptor source: a woman aged 40 to 55 with HIV. Each CDR3 is given with its conserved first and last residue. Each record gives: V gene, J gene, CDR3 protein.

TRBV7-9	TRBJ1-2	CASSLDRESIGYTF
TRBV5-4	NA	CASSSGTGGSYEQYF
TRBV11-2	TRBJ1-2	CASSSTRQAAYGYTF
TRBV6-5	TRBJ2-7	CASSPRTGRYEQYF
TRBV5-4	TRBJ2-3	CASTPGVGEFTDTQYF
TRBV19	TRBJ2-7	CASSLGLGLGEQYF
TRBV7-8	TRBJ2-1	CASSFKRLAGNNEQFF
TRBV6-1	TRBJ2-7	CASSVSVGEQYF
TRBV10-3	TRBJ1-4	CAIKGQGNSTNEKLFF
TRBV2	TRBJ2-1	CASSPGVMPYNEQFF
TRBV7-2	TRBJ2-7	CASSFSYGRGGYEQYF
TRBV19	TRBJ1-5	CASSTLQGQPQHF
TRBV7-9	TRBJ1-3	CASSLVPGDEHF
TRBV6-6	TRBJ2-5	CASSYGFQETQYF
TRBV7-9	TRBJ2-7	CASSWGTTYEQYF
TRBV2	TRBJ2-1	CASSERSVYNEQFF
TRBV30	TRBJ1-1	CAWSVQLGAEAFF
TRBV5-6	TRBJ1-5	CASSLGGGDNQPQHF
TRBV7-2	TRBJ2-3	CASSKVWATESTDTQYF
TRBV7-9	TRBJ2-5	CASSLLETQYF
TRBV2	TRBJ1-3	CASSDSVLSGNTIYF
TRBV10-2	TRBJ1-1	CATRQGTEAFF
TRBV5-4	TRBJ1-1	CASSAGTGMAFF
TRBV7-2	TRBJ1-5	CASSLEGASNQPQHF
TRBV5-1	TRBJ1-1	CASSLGRASMDLNTEAFF
TRBV6-1	TRBJ1-2	CASSDGLHGLMSIFTF
TRBV7-9	TRBJ2-7	CASSSGSSYEQYF
TRBV15	TRBJ2-5	CASRRGETQYF
TRBV11-3	TRBJ1-4	CASSFEEKLFF
TRBV7-2	TRBJ2-5	CASNSQVGETQYF
TRBV30	TRBJ2-5	CALLAFEETQYF
TRBV5-4	TRBJ1-1	CASSLGGVNEAFF
TRBV5-1	TRBJ2-2	CASSLVGGYTGELFF
TRBV6-5	TRBJ2-6	CASSYQKGTGANVLTF
TRBV29-1	TRBJ2-7	CSVETGPSSYEQYF
TRBV7-9	TRBJ1-2	CASSYTDRPVPLF
TRBV7-9	TRBJ1-2	CASMGAGVYGYTF
TRBV4-2	TRBJ1-6	CASSHGDSPLHF
TRBV6-4	TRBJ1-2	CASSAQGQGNYGYTF
TRBV6-5	TRBJ1-2	CASSYSGAPRGGGYTF
TRBV19	TRBJ1-5	CASSIFASVDQPQHF
TRBV7-9	TRBJ1-2	CASSLLFPALKGNYGYTF
TRBV5-1	TRBJ2-7	CASSLEGGTYEQYF
TRBV6-5	TRBJ2-7	CATLHRGIIPYEQYF
TRBV30	TRBJ2-1	CAWSVGSSGFYNEQFF